These 29 T cell receptor beta chains came from one sample sequenced in a study of cytomegalovirus exposure and HLA in healthy donors. The data were produced by immunoSEQ multiplex PCR, yet TCRdb's version contains in-frame clones alone and is incomplete. Of about 150,000 clones listed, about 82% are singletons. The sequenced sample was PBMCs. The receptor set was obtained from a human donor in good health.

The chain carries TRBV30 and TRBJ2-7; D not resolved. The germline CDR1 and CDR2 sequences are GTSNPN and SVGIG (reference sequence). Trimming removed 2 bases from V and 0 bases from J, with 5 bases in between. The CDR3 runs 12 residues. CDR3 coding DNA: TGTGCCTGGAGTCACAGCTCCTACGAGCAGTACTTC. Protein: CAWSHSSYEQYF.

V gene TRBV28 combines with J gene TRBJ1-5; D not certain. V was trimmed by 7 bases and J by 5 bases, leaving 15 bases between them. CDR1 is MDHEN, CDR2 SYDVKM, per germline. This CDR3 comprises 14 residues. CDR3 amino acids: CASMAVSYYQPQHF. The DNA of the CDR3 is TGTGCCAGCATGGCGGTTTCCTACTATCAGCCCCAGCATTTT. Drawing the rest from reference TRBV28 and TRBJ1-5, the complete variable domain is DVKVTQSSRYLVKRTGEKVFLECVQDMDHENMFWYRQDPGLGLRLIYFSYDVKMKEKGDIPEGYSVSREKKERFSLILESASTNQTSMYLCASMAVSYYQPQHFGDGTRLSIL.

The J gene is TRBJ1-1, the V gene TRBV30; the D is unclear. CDR1 GTSNPN and CDR2 SVGIG come from the germline V gene (reference sequence). Trimming removed 2 bases at V and 1 base at J, with 14 bases between. This CDR3 comprises 15 residues. The CDR3 region has the DNA TGTGCCTGGAGTAAGGAGGGCCGGAGGAACACTGAAGCTTTCTTT. Encoded protein: CAWSKEGRRNTEAFF.

This chain joins TRBV4-1 and TRBJ2-5; D remains ambiguous. With 4 bases removed from V and 1 base from J, the gap between germline ends came to 10 bases. This CDR3 region has 14 residues. Germline CDR1 is MGHRA and CDR2 is YSYEKL. The CDR3 spells CASSRTLFQETQYF. In DNA, the CDR3 is TGCGCCAGCAGCCGTACCCTATTCCAAGAGACCCAGTACTTC.

The chain is built from TRBV5-6 and TRBJ2-2; no definite D call. Trimming took off 4 bases at V and 4 bases at J, with 8 bases between the two ends. Germline CDR1 and CDR2: SGHDT and YYEEEE. The CDR3 is 13 residues long. CDR3 in amino acids: CASSRHGTGELFF. CDR3 sequence (DNA): TGTGCCAGCAGCCGACACGGCACCGGGGAGCTGTTTTTT.

V is TRBV29-1 and J is TRBJ2-1, with D unresolved. The CDR3 runs to 12 residues. V shed 6 bases and J shed 0 bases, with 6 bases lying between them. Germline V lookup: CDR1 SQVTM, CDR2 ANQGSEA. CDR3 bases: TGCAGCGTCTACGTCTCCTACAATGAGCAGTTCTTC. It encodes CSVYVSYNEQFF.

The CDR3 DNA follows: TGTGCCAGCAGCAAGAGCACCTACGAGCAGTACTTC. Amino acid sequence: CASSKSTYEQYF. This chain connects TRBV6-1 to TRBJ2-7; unclear D gene. Trimming took 6 bases from V and 2 from J, leaving 8 bases between them. Germline V gene lookup returns CDR1 MNHNS and CDR2 SASEGT. CDR3 length: 12 amino acids.

The rearrangement joins TRBV2 to TRBJ1-1; no reliable D call. Germline values: CDR1 SNHLY, CDR2 FYNNEI. The length of the CDR3 is 12 residues. Between the trimmed V and J ends, which lost 3 bases and 10 bases, there was a span of 12 bases. The CDR3 sequence is CASSDVRERAFF. CDR3 DNA sequence: TGTGCCAGCAGTGATGTTCGGGAGAGAGCTTTCTTT.

This chain connects TRBV18 to TRBJ1-1; no firm D call. Germline V gene lookup returns CDR1 KGHSH and CDR2 LQKENI. V lost 8 bases, J lost 6 bases, and 16 bases lay in between. The CDR3 extends over 13 amino acids. The CDR3 DNA sequence: TGTGCCAGCAGCGGGGTTACTACATCTGAAGCTTTCTTT. Residues: CASSGVTTSEAFF.

CDR3 residues: CAISLALAGEQFF. The CDR3 DNA reads TGTGCCATCAGCCTAGCTCTCGCGGGTGAGCAGTTCTTC. The chain couples TRBV10-3 to TRBJ2-1; maybe TRBD2 (5 bases). From germline, CDR1 is ENHRY and CDR2 SYGVKD. The CDR3 spans 13 residues. The germline V and J ends were trimmed by 6 bases and 9 bases, with 15 bases remaining between them.

V and J are TRBV18 and TRBJ1-5; D perhaps matches TRBD1 (6 bases). V lost 0 bases to trimming and J lost 3 bases, with 12 bases between them. CDR1 and CDR2 from the germline V gene are KGHSH and LQKENI. The CDR3 has 16 amino acids. CDR3 sequence: CASSPPPTGINQPQHF. The CDR3 bases are TGTGCCAGCTCACCACCCCCGACAGGAATCAATCAGCCCCAGCATTTT.

This clone has just one count. The rearrangement uses TRBV7-9 and TRBJ2-7; D is possibly TRBD1 (5 bases). CDR1 SEHNR and CDR2 FQNEAQ come from the germline V gene (reference sequence). CDR3 length equals 15 residues. Trimming took 5 bases from V and 1 from J, leaving 15 bases between them. Here the CDR3 reads CASSLGARLSYEQYF. DNA of the CDR3: TGTGCCAGCAGCCTTGGGGCAAGGCTTTCCTACGAGCAGTACTTC.

The genes are TRBV5-1 and TRBJ2-1; 10 bases are shared with TRBD2. The germline V gene has CDR1 SGHRS and CDR2 YFSETQ. Trimming removed 4 bases from V and 4 bases from J; junction bases left unmatched: 5. This CDR3 has 15 residues. The CDR3 reads CASSLLAGEYNEQFF. The CDR3 region has the DNA TGCGCCAGCAGCCTTCTAGCGGGAGAGTACAATGAGCAGTTCTTC.

The CDR3 spells CASSYSGAEAFF. The CDR3 bases are TGTGCCAGCAGTTACTCAGGGGCTGAAGCTTTCTTT. The gene calls are TRBV6-5 and TRBJ1-1; tentatively, D is TRBD1 (5 bases). The CDR3 runs to 12 residues. V was shortened by 0 bases and J by 6 bases, with 5 bases between the two germline ends. Per the germline V gene, CDR1 is MNHEY and CDR2 is SVGAGI.

The J gene is TRBJ2-5, the V gene TRBV7-2, with a possible D match to TRBD2 (5 bases). CDR1 and CDR2 from the germline V gene are SGHTA and FQGNSA. Trimming pared 5 bases from V and 5 bases from J, leaving 12 bases between. The CDR3 has 13 residues. CDR3 residues: CASSIGNVETQYF. The CDR3 DNA is TGTGCCAGCAGCATCGGGAACGTGGAGACCCAGTACTTC.

A note on this clone: In the same sample, other DNA sequences code for this CDR3. The genes are TRBV12-5 and TRBJ2-5; D remains unclear. The CDR3 length is 11 residues. The V end lost 3 bases, the J end lost 4 bases, and 3 bases lay between the germline ends. Germline values: CDR1 LGHNT, CDR2 FRNRAP. CDR3 DNA: TGTGCTAGTGGTTTCCGAGAGACCCAGTACTTC. Encoded protein: CASGFRETQYF.

The gene calls are TRBV5-4 and TRBJ2-2; a weak D match, TRBD2 (7 bases). V lost 4 bases to trimming and J lost 3 bases, with 13 bases between them. Germline CDR1 reads SGHNT; CDR2 reads YYREEE (reference sequence). This CDR3 region has 15 residues. CDR3 amino acids: CASSAGGRDTGELFF. CDR3 sequence (DNA): TGTGCCAGCAGCGCCGGGGGGCGAGACACCGGGGAGCTGTTTTTT. Using reference TRBV5-4 and TRBJ2-2 for the parts outside the CDR3, the full variable domain is ETGVTQSPTHLIKTRGQQVTLRCSSQSGHNTVSWYQQALGQGPQFIFQYYREEENGRGNFPPRFSGLQFPNYSSELNVNALELDDSALYLCASSAGGRDTGELFFGEGSRLTVL.

This clone was picked up one time. The CDR3 region is CASSSTSYEQYF. The CDR3 DNA follows: TGTGCCAGCAGCTCTACGTCCTACGAGCAGTACTTC. The V call is TRBV6-5, the J call TRBJ2-7; D call uncertain. The V end was cut by 6 bases, the J end by 1 base, with 7 bases between. Germline V gene lookup returns CDR1 MNHEY and CDR2 SVGAGI. The CDR3 runs 12 residues.

The chain joins TRBV2 to TRBJ1-3; D gene uncertain. Trimming removed 8 bases from V and 0 bases from J, with 11 bases in between. Germline V gene sequence: CDR1 SNHLY, CDR2 FYNNEI. CDR3 length: 14 residues. The CDR3 nucleotides are TGTGCCAGCCTGGACGGGAGCTCTGGAAACACCATATATTTT. This codes for CASLDGSSGNTIYF.

The chain combines TRBV5-4 with TRBJ2-6; 12 nucleotides line up with TRBD2. The length of the CDR3 is 17 residues. Germline values: CDR1 SGHNT, CDR2 YYREEE (reference sequence). The trim removed 4 bases at V and 4 bases at J, leaving 6 bases unmatched. The CDR3 sequence: CASSELAGGPGANVLTF. CDR3 coding DNA: TGTGCCAGCAGCGAGCTAGCGGGAGGGCCAGGGGCCAACGTCCTGACTTTC.

DNA of the CDR3: TGCGCCAGCAGCTTGCATGACAGCTCCTACAATGAGCAGTTCTTC. Its translation is CASSLHDSSYNEQFF. The chain recombines TRBV5-1 with TRBJ2-1; TRBD1 might be the D (5 bases). CDR1 and CDR2 from the germline V gene are SGHRS and YFSETQ. V was clipped by 1 base and J by 0 bases, with 8 bases between them. The CDR3 spans 15 residues.

J is TRBJ2-1 and V is TRBV4-3, with 7 bases identical to TRBD1. Germline lookup yields CDR1 LGHNA and CDR2 YSLEER. Unmatched junction bases numbered 6, after V lost 4 bases and J lost 6 bases. This CDR3 has 14 residues. CDR3 loop: CASSRNNRGNEQFF. The CDR3 DNA is TGCGCCAGCAGCCGAAACAACAGGGGCAATGAGCAGTTCTTC.

V is TRBV7-9 and J is TRBJ1-2, with 9 bases matching TRBD1. J gave up 6 bases and V 1 base, and 18 bases lay outside the gene matches. This CDR3 contains 19 residues. CDR1 and CDR2 from the germline V gene are SEHNR and FQNEAQ (reference sequence). The CDR3 DNA reads as TGTGCCAGCAGCTTAGTTTTGTATCGGGAGGGACAGGGATCCCATGGCTACACCTTC. Encoded protein: CASSLVLYREGQGSHGYTF.

This clone was observed a single time. The chain is built from TRBV27 and TRBJ1-3; D possibly corresponds to TRBD1 (5 bases). This CDR3 spans 12 amino acids. The V gene lost 7 bases and the J gene lost 1 base, with 5 bases spanning the gap. Looked up from germline, CDR1 is MNHEY and CDR2 is SMNVEV (reference sequence). The CDR3 protein is CASKGSGNTIYF. In DNA, the CDR3 is TGTGCCAGCAAGGGGTCTGGAAACACCATATATTTT.

V gene TRBV9 combines with J gene TRBJ2-1, with D maybe TRBD2 (6 bases). CDR1 is SGDLS and CDR2 is YYNGEE in the germline V gene. V shed 0 bases and J shed 4 bases, with 14 bases lying between them. The CDR3 totals 16 residues. Here the CDR3 DNA reads TGTGCCAGCAGCGTAGGGGGGGTGGTCGGATACAATGAGCAGTTCTTC. This sequence encodes CASSVGGVVGYNEQFF.

This chain uses TRBV19 with TRBJ2-1; TRBD1 is a possible D gene (6 bases). Trimming took 0 bases from V and 5 from J, leaving 17 bases between them. In germline, CDR1 is LNHDA, CDR2 SQIVND (reference sequence). The CDR3 is 17 amino acids. DNA for the CDR3: TGTGCCAGTAGTATAGACGTGTTACAGGGTTGGAACAATGAGCAGTTCTTC. It yields the protein CASSIDVLQGWNNEQFF.

The CDR3 bases are TGTGCCAGTAAGGAACAGCCACCACGAACTGGGGCCAACGTCCTGACTTTC. As protein: CASKEQPPRTGANVLTF. The chain is built from TRBV19 and TRBJ2-6; unclear D gene. V shed 7 bases and J shed 2 bases, with 18 bases lying between them. Germline V gene data show CDR1 as LNHDA and CDR2 as SQIVND (reference sequence). This CDR3 spans 17 amino acids.

The J gene is TRBJ1-1, the V gene TRBV7-6; D is perhaps TRBD1 (6 bases). Between the trimmed V and J ends, which lost 6 bases and 1 base, there was a span of 12 bases. This CDR3 is 14 amino acids long. CDR1 SGHVS and CDR2 FNYEAQ come from the germline V gene. CDR3 DNA sequence: TGTGCCAGCAGACCGACAGGTCGGAACACTGAAGCTTTCTTT. This gives the protein CASRPTGRNTEAFF.

The genes are TRBV15 and TRBJ1-5; a weak D match, TRBD1 (5 bases). CDR1 is LNHNV and CDR2 is YYDKDF in the germline V gene (reference sequence). Between the trimmed V and J ends, which lost 1 base and 0 bases, there was a span of 7 bases. The CDR3 runs to 15 residues. The CDR3 reads CATSRGQNSNQPQHF. The CDR3, as DNA: TGTGCCACCAGCAGAGGACAGAATAGCAATCAGCCCCAGCATTTT.